Each of the 32 T cell receptor beta chains below was sequenced from the same sample in a study of patients and donors after allogeneic stem cell transplantation. TCRdb analysed the RT-PCR reads with MiXCR anew, one entry per CDR3 protein. The repertoire has 57,000 or so distinct CDR3 sequences, roughly 13% of them found once; the top ten carry less than 35%. The sequencing input was blood, either unsorted or a sorted T cell fraction (not recorded which). These receptor sequences come from a human donor who was either an allogeneic HSCT recipient or a stem cell or donor lymphocyte infusion donor (not recorded which). It is not recorded whose cells these are; they may come from a transplant donor.

This clonotype was seen at least ten times. The DNA for the CDR3 is TGTGCCACCAGCAGAGCGGGACCCACATACAATGAGCAGTTCTTC. Protein: CATSRAGPTYNEQFF. The chain uses TRBV15 and TRBJ2-1; perhaps D is TRBD1 or TRBD2 (5 bases each). There are 15 residues in the CDR3. The germline gives CDR1 LNHNV, CDR2 YYDKDF (reference sequence). V shed 1 base and J shed 4 bases, with 11 bases lying between them. The full variable domain, completed using reference TRBV15 and TRBJ2-1, is DAMVIQNPRYQVTQFGKPVTLSCSQTLNHNVMYWYQQKSSQAPKLLFHYYDKDFNNEADTPDNFQSRRPNTSFCFLDIRSPGLGDTAMYLCATSRAGPTYNEQFFGPGTRLTVL.

This chain joins TRBV7-6 and TRBJ2-7; the match to TRBD1 covers 8 bases. V lost 3 bases to trimming and J lost 3 bases; unmatched junction nucleotides: 1. Germline values: CDR1 SGHVS, CDR2 FNYEAQ. CDR3 length: 13 amino acids. The CDR3 DNA reads TGTGCCAGCAGCTTTGGACAGGGCTACGAGCAGTACTTC. Amino acid sequence: CASSFGQGYEQYF.

The CDR3 DNA reads as TGCGCCAGCAGCAACACTTTCCAACAGGGGGCGAATGAGCAGTTCTTC. Translation gives CASSNTFQQGANEQFF. J is TRBJ2-1 and V is TRBV5-1, with TRBD1 matching 9 bases. The CDR3 totals 16 residues. Germline CDR1 SGHRS, CDR2 YFSETQ. V lost 4 bases, J lost 7 bases, and 12 bases stayed unmatched.

This chain links TRBV6-5 with TRBJ2-5; D tentatively fits TRBD1 or TRBD2 (5 bases each). The CDR3 has 14 amino acids. The germline V and J ends were trimmed by 7 bases and 7 bases, with 19 bases remaining between them. From germline, CDR1 is MNHEY and CDR2 SVGAGI. This CDR3 reads CASTLDSGTRTQYF. The CDR3 DNA follows: TGTGCCAGCACCCTCGACAGCGGCACTCGGACCCAGTACTTC.

The rearrangement joins TRBV20-1 to TRBJ1-1; perhaps TRBD1 as D (5 bases). V lost 2 bases and J 4 bases, leaving 11 bases between the germline ends. The CDR3 totals 13 residues. Germline loops: CDR1 DFQATT, CDR2 SNEGSKA (reference sequence). The CDR3 protein is CSARSFRATEAFF. The CDR3 bases are TGCAGTGCTAGAAGTTTCAGGGCCACTGAAGCTTTCTTT.

This clonotype was observed a few times. J is TRBJ2-1 and V is TRBV21-1; TRBD2, the table's D call, lacks a check against the DNA. TRBV21-1 is shown as a pseudogene. This CDR3 spans 16 amino acids. The chain's CDR3 is CASRNTPGLATDEQFF. The CDR3 nucleotides are TGTGCCAGCAGAAACACGCCGGGACTAGCAACGGATGAGCAGTTCTTC.

This clonotype was observed many times. The chain couples TRBV10-3 to TRBJ1-6, with 10 bases fitting TRBD1. The V gene end was trimmed by 6 bases and the J gene end by 8 bases; junction bases not matched to a gene: 4. Per the germline V gene, CDR1 is ENHRY and CDR2 is SYGVKD. The length of the CDR3 is 14 residues. The CDR3 region is CAIRRDRGDSPLHF. The CDR3 nucleotides read TGTGCCATCAGAAGGGACAGGGGTGATTCACCCCTCCACTTT.

This clonotype was found a few times. The V gene is TRBV29-1, the J gene TRBJ2-7; perhaps TRBD1 as D (6 bases). Germline-derived CDR1 and CDR2 are SQVTM and ANQGSEA. Trimming shortened V by 7 bases and J by 1 base, and 20 bases separated the two germline ends. The CDR3 sequence is 15 residues long. The CDR3 region is CSAQGIFVDSYEQYF. For the CDR3, the DNA is TGCAGCGCTCAGGGGATTTTTGTAGATTCCTACGAGCAGTACTTC.

Ten or more counts support this clonotype. CDR3 sequence (DNA): TGTGCCAGCAGCTCAGGGGCCACTAACACTGAAGCTTTCTTT. Protein product: CASSSGATNTEAFF. The chain joins TRBV7-9 to TRBJ1-1, with a tentative D call TRBD1 (6 bases). V was pared by 4 bases and J by 2 bases, with 11 bases between. This CDR3 contains 14 residues. CDR1 and CDR2 (germline): SEHNR, FQNEAQ (reference sequence). Looking up the rest from reference TRBV7-9 and TRBJ1-1 gives the full variable domain: DTGVSQNPRHKITKRGQNVTFRCDPISEHNRLYWYRQTLGQGPEFLTYFQNEAQLEKSRLLSDRFSAERPKGSFSTLEIQRTEQGDSAMYLCASSSGATNTEAFFGQGTRLTVV.

This chain connects TRBV3-1 to TRBJ1-6; TRBD1 aligns across 9 bases. Trimming removed 4 bases from V and 7 bases from J; junction bases left unmatched: 2. The CDR3 runs to 14 residues. The germline gives CDR1 LGHDT, CDR2 YNNKEL (reference sequence). The CDR3 here is CASSLTGGNSPLHF. The CDR3 nucleotides read TGTGCCAGCAGCCTCACAGGGGGCAATTCACCCCTCCACTTT.

The genes are TRBV20-1 and TRBJ2-1; D is perhaps TRBD2 (5 bases). V was clipped by 6 bases and J by 6 bases, with 18 bases between them. Looked up from germline, CDR1 is DFQATT and CDR2 is SNEGSKA (reference sequence). This CDR3 is 14 amino acids long. The CDR3 is CSAPRTLLSNEQFF. CDR3 in DNA: TGCAGTGCCCCTCGGACTTTACTTAGCAATGAGCAGTTCTTC.

This clonotype was observed a handful of times. The chain links TRBV20-1 to TRBJ2-7; tentative D call: TRBD1 (5 bases). The CDR3 totals 13 residues. Trimming took 2 bases from V and 0 from J, leaving 8 bases between them. Germline loops: CDR1 DFQATT, CDR2 SNEGSKA (reference sequence). CDR3 sequence: CSARPDISYEQYF. In nucleotides, the CDR3 is TGCAGTGCTAGACCGGACATCTCCTACGAGCAGTACTTC.

This clonotype was seen ten or more times. The rearrangement uses TRBV9 and TRBJ1-3; 7 bases are shared with TRBD1. In germline, CDR1 is SGDLS, CDR2 YYNGEE. This CDR3 is 17 amino acids long. V was pared by 4 bases and J by 0 bases, with 10 bases of the junction left unmatched. The DNA of the CDR3 is TGTGCCAGCAGCCTAGGAGGACAGGCGGCCTCTGGAAACACCATATATTTT. Amino acids: CASSLGGQAASGNTIYF.

In its sample, this clonotype was seen a few times. The CDR3: CASSIAGGPPYNEQFF. The CDR3 DNA follows: TGTGCCAGCAGTATCGCGGGAGGGCCACCGTACAATGAGCAGTTCTTC. The V call is TRBV27, the J call TRBJ2-1; 9 bases fit TRBD2. After removal of 5 bases from V and 4 bases from J, the junction contained 9 bases not matched to a gene. The V gene's germline CDR1 is MNHEY and CDR2 SMNVEV (reference sequence). The CDR3 spans 16 residues.

This clonotype was counted at least ten times. The chain carries TRBV20-1 and TRBJ1-6; 10 bases agree with TRBD1. This CDR3 has 14 amino acids. CDR1 is DFQATT, CDR2 SNEGSKA, per germline (reference sequence). After removal of 6 bases from V and 7 bases from J, the junction contained 6 bases not matched to a gene. Here the CDR3 DNA reads TGCAGTGCCCCTCGGGACAGGGGCAATTCACCCCTCCACTTT. Protein sequence: CSAPRDRGNSPLHF.

V usage is TRBV6-6 and J usage is TRBJ2-7; no definite D call. Germline CDR1 reads MNHNY; CDR2 reads SVGAGI (reference sequence). Trimming removed 5 bases at V and 5 bases at J, with 7 bases between. There are 11 residues in the CDR3. The CDR3 bases are TGTGCCAGCAGTCCGGGCCACGAGCAGTACTTC. Its protein product is CASSPGHEQYF.

The genes are TRBV5-1 and TRBJ2-5; no definite D call. The germline V and J ends were trimmed by 0 bases and 2 bases, with 11 bases remaining between them. This CDR3 is built from 15 residues. Germline CDR1 and CDR2: SGHRS and YFSETQ. This CDR3 reads CASSLAVFQQETQYF. The CDR3 nucleotides are TGCGCCAGCAGCTTGGCCGTCTTCCAACAAGAGACCCAGTACTTC.

V is TRBV12-3 or TRBV12-4 and J is TRBJ2-5; the D gene is possibly TRBD1 (6 bases). CDR3 length: 12 amino acids. The V end lost 6 bases, the J end lost 4 bases, and 9 bases lay between the germline ends. CDR3 sequence reads: CASRLGGETQYF. The DNA for the CDR3 is TGTGCCAGCAGGCTAGGGGGAGAGACCCAGTACTTC.

CDR3 protein: CASSSRYGRDRFVTPLHF. CDR3 nucleotides: TGTGCCAGCAGCTCGCGATACGGCCGGGACCGATTTGTGACACCCCTCCACTTT. The chain links TRBV7-9 to TRBJ1-6; TRBD1 might be the D (5 bases). Looked up from germline, CDR1 is SEHNR and CDR2 is FQNEAQ (reference sequence). The V end lost 4 bases, the J end lost 11 bases, and 27 bases lay between the germline ends. CDR3 size: 18 residues.

The chain uses TRBV7-9 and TRBJ2-1; TRBD1 agrees at 9 bases. The CDR3 consists of 17 residues. V gave up 3 bases and J gave up 0 bases; unmatched junction bases: 6. Germline V gene sequence: CDR1 SEHNR, CDR2 FQNEAQ (reference sequence). The CDR3: CASSLDRGTLSYNEQFF. The CDR3 nucleotides are TGTGCCAGCAGCTTGGACAGGGGCACCCTCTCCTACAATGAGCAGTTCTTC.

This clonotype was found many times. The rearrangement links TRBV10-3 to TRBJ1-5, with TRBD1 as a possible D gene (6 bases). The CDR3 length is 14 residues. V was pared by 10 bases and J by 3 bases, with 16 bases between. Germline values: CDR1 ENHRY, CDR2 SYGVKD. CDR3 residues: CATKGGLNNQPQHF. The CDR3 DNA reads TGTGCCACGAAAGGGGGACTGAACAATCAGCCCCAGCATTTT.

This clonotype was seen a few times. The chain has TRBV4-2 and TRBJ2-7, with TRBD1 as a possible D gene (5 bases). Germline CDR1 reads LGHNA; CDR2 reads YNFKEQ. The V end was cut by 0 bases, the J end by 3 bases, with 12 bases between. CDR3 size: 15 residues. CDR3 in DNA: TGTGCCAGCAGCCAAGATGGCGACAGCTACTACGAGCAGTACTTC. It encodes CASSQDGDSYYEQYF.

Concerning this clonotype itself: A single base separates this from a much larger clone, so it may be a read error. Because the CDR3 is missing its conserved closing phenylalanine or tryptophan, this is likely a read error. V usage is TRBV5-1 and J usage is TRBJ1-1; D is uncertain. Germline loops: CDR1 SGHRS, CDR2 YFSETQ. Trimming shortened V by 1 base and J by 3 bases, and 10 bases separated the two germline ends. This CDR3 has 14 amino acids. The CDR3 nucleotides are TGCGCCAGCAGCTTGAACTGGAAGTACACTGAAGCTTTCTTG. This gives the protein CASSLNWKYTEAFL.

This chain joins TRBV12-5 and TRBJ2-7; the D is unclear. Trimming took off 3 bases at V and 5 bases at J, with 5 bases between the two ends. This CDR3 is 11 amino acids long. Germline V lookup: CDR1 LGHNT, CDR2 FRNRAP. The CDR3 nucleotides are TGTGCTAGTGGTTTTGGCAACGAGCAGTACTTC. This encodes CASGFGNEQYF.

The rearrangement joins TRBV2 to TRBJ2-2; 7 positions match TRBD1. This CDR3 spans 14 amino acids. Germline V gene lookup returns CDR1 SNHLY and CDR2 FYNNEI. V trimming: 5 bases; J trimming: 5 bases; junction bases outside the gene matches: 5. The CDR3 DNA follows: TGTGCCAGCAGTAATAGACAGGGAACCGGGGAGCTGTTTTTT. It translates to CASSNRQGTGELFF. Drawing the rest from reference TRBV2 and TRBJ2-2, the complete variable domain is EPEVTQTPSHQVTQMGQEVILRCVPISNHLYFYWYRQILGQKVEFLVSFYNNEISEKSEIFDDQFSVERPDGSNFTLKIRSTKLEDSAMYFCASSNRQGTGELFFGEGSRLTVL.

This clonotype came up many times. The J gene is TRBJ1-2, the V gene TRBV7-9; weak D call: TRBD1 (5 bases). Germline loops: CDR1 SEHNR, CDR2 FQNEAQ (reference sequence). The CDR3 runs 13 residues. V lost 4 bases and J lost 2, with 8 bases in between. CDR3 in DNA: TGTGCCAGCAGCTCGGGACCGAACTATGGCTACACCTTC. Residues: CASSSGPNYGYTF.

This clonotype occurred a few times. This chain uses TRBV27 with TRBJ2-1, with 11 bases aligning to TRBD2. V trimming: 5 bases; J trimming: 3 bases; junction bases outside the gene matches: 3. The CDR3 runs to 15 residues. CDR1 is MNHEY, CDR2 SMNVEV, per germline (reference sequence). CDR3 nucleotide sequence: TGTGCCAGCAGTCTAGCGGGAGGCTACTACAATGAGCAGTTCTTC. It yields the protein CASSLAGGYYNEQFF.

The CDR3 loop is CSVGTGSETQYF. The CDR3 nucleotides are TGCAGCGTAGGGACAGGGTCAGAGACCCAGTACTTC. V is TRBV29-1 and J is TRBJ2-5; 9 bases agree with TRBD1. V shed 6 bases and J 4 bases; nucleotides not matched to a gene: 3. This CDR3 is 12 amino acids long. CDR1 is SQVTM, CDR2 ANQGSEA, per germline.

This clonotype has a handful of counts. CDR3 DNA sequence: TGTGCCATCAGTGACAGGGGGCCTACCTACGAGCAGTACTTC. It codes for CAISDRGPTYEQYF. V and J are TRBV10-3 and TRBJ2-7; 8 positions agree with TRBD1. Germline trimming cut 3 bases from V and 2 bases from J; bases unmatched to any gene: 3. The CDR3 extends over 14 amino acids. Germline V gene lookup returns CDR1 ENHRY and CDR2 SYGVKD.

V and J are TRBV12-3 or TRBV12-4 and TRBJ1-2; D is undetermined. Trimming shortened V by 3 bases and J by 2 bases, and 13 bases separated the two germline ends. The CDR3 has 15 residues. The CDR3 region is CASSFLVSWNYGYTF. The CDR3 region has the DNA TGTGCCAGCAGTTTCTTGGTTAGCTGGAACTATGGCTACACCTTC.

This clonotype was recorded many times. The genes are TRBV7-9 and TRBJ1-2; 7 positions match TRBD1. V gave up 3 bases and J gave up 6 bases; unmatched junction bases: 4. Germline loops: CDR1 SEHNR, CDR2 FQNEAQ (reference sequence). This CDR3 spans 13 amino acids. For the CDR3, the DNA is TGTGCCAGCAGCTTGACAGGGACGGATGGCTACACCTTC. Encoded protein: CASSLTGTDGYTF.

CDR3 coding DNA: TGTGCCAGCAGTTACGAGCGGGAGGTCGGCACCGGGGAGCTGTTTTTT. This encodes CASSYEREVGTGELFF. V usage is TRBV6-5 and J usage is TRBJ2-2; TRBD2 matches at 9 bases. Trimming cost V 2 bases and J 4 bases; bases outside gene matches: 5. Germline V gene lookup returns CDR1 MNHEY and CDR2 SVGAGI. The CDR3 consists of 16 residues.